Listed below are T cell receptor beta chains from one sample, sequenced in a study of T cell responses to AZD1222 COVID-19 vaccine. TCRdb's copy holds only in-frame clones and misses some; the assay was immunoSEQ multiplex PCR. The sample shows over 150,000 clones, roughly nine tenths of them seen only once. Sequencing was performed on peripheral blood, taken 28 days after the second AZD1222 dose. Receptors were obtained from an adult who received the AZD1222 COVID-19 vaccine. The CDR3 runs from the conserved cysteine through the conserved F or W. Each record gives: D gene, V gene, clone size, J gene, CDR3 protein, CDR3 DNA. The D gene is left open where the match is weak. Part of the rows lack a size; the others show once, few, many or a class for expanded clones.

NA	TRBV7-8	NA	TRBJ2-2	CASSPRTPGRGLTGELFF	TGTGCCAGCAGCCCCCGGACCCCGGGGAGGGGGTTGACCGGGGAGCTGTTTTTT
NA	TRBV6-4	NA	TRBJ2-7	CASSGALYEQYF	TGTGCCAGCAGTGGCGCCCTCTACGAGCAGTACTTC
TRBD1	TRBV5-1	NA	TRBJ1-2	CASSLPDRGQDGYTF	TGCGCCAGCAGCTTACCGGACAGGGGGCAGGATGGCTACACCTTC
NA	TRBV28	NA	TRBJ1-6	CASRDPTAYNSPLHF	TGTGCCAGTAGAGATCCTACGGCCTATAATTCACCCCTCCACTTT
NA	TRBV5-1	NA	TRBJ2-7	CASTSPNYEQYF	TGCGCCAGCACCTCCCCAAACTACGAGCAGTACTTC
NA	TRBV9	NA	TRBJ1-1	CASSVVGGSEAFF	TGTGCCAGCAGCGTAGTAGGGGGATCTGAAGCTTTCTTT
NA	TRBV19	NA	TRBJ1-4	CASSIGGGNEKLFF	TGTGCCAGTAGTATCGGCGGGGGCAATGAAAAACTGTTTTTT
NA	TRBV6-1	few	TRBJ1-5	CASSEQENQPQHF	TGTGCCAGCAGTGAGCAGGAGAATCAGCCCCAGCATTTT
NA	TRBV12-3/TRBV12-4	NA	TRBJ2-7	CASSPGANEQYF	TGTGCCAGCAGCCCCGGGGCCAACGAGCAGTACTTC
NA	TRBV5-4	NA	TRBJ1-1	CASSSRQDTEAFF	TGTGCCAGCAGTTCTAGACAGGACACTGAAGCTTTCTTT
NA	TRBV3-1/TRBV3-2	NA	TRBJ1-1	CASSQFGNTEAFF	TGTGCCAGCAGCCAATTCGGGAACACTGAAGCTTTCTTT
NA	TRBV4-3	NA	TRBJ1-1	CASSQAVGGPGPAFF	TGCGCCAGCAGCCAAGCCGTTGGGGGCCCCGGCCCCGCTTTCTTT
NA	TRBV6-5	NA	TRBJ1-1	CASRGTEAFF	TGTGCCAGCAGGGGTACTGAAGCTTTCTTT
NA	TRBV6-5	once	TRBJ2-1	CASRRRPELYNEQFF	TGTGCCAGCAGGCGAAGACCGGAACTCTACAATGAGCAGTTCTTC
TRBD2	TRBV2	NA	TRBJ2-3	CASRLRGGLAGVPSTDTQYF	TGTGCCAGCAGACTCCGAGGCGGACTAGCGGGGGTCCCAAGCACAGATACGCAGTATTTT
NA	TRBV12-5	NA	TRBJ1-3	CASGLVLTGTFSGNTIYF	TGTGCTAGTGGTTTGGTTTTGACAGGAACTTTCTCTGGAAACACCATATATTTT
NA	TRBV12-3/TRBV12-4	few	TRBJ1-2	CASSQKDYYGYTF	TGTGCCAGCAGCCAAAAGGATTACTATGGCTACACCTTC
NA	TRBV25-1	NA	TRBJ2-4	CASSEDRFRYF	TGTGCCAGCAGTGAGGACAGATTCAGATACTTC
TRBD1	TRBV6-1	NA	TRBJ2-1	CASSEAPGQGAARQFF	TGTGCCAGCAGTGAAGCGCCGGGACAGGGGGCGGCTAGGCAGTTCTTC
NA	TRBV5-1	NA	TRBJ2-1	CASSPSGLGEQFF	TGCGCCAGCAGCCCGTCAGGATTGGGGGAGCAGTTCTTC
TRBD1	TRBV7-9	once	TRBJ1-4	CASSLGTGAKEKLFF	TGTGCCAGCAGCTTAGGAACAGGGGCCAAGGAAAAACTGTTTTTT
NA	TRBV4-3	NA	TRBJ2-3	CASSHALGEKDTQYF	TGCGCCAGCAGCCATGCTCTAGGGGAAAAAGATACGCAGTATTTT
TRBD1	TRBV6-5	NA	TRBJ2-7	CASSYHPTRGRFEQYF	TGTGCCAGCAGTTACCACCCCACCAGGGGGCGCTTCGAGCAGTACTTC
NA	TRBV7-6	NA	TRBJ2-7	CASSPWDEQYF	TGTGCCAGCAGCCCGTGGGACGAGCAGTACTTC
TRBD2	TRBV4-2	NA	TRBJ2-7	CASSQDQLAGAREQYF	TGTGCCAGCAGCCAAGATCAGCTAGCGGGGGCGAGGGAGCAGTACTTC
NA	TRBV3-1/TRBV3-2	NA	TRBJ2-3	CASSQGQALPADTQYF	TGTGCCAGCAGCCAAGGACAGGCCTTGCCCGCAGATACGCAGTATTTT
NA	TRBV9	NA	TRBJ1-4	CASSVGVADFLLPNEKLFF	TGTGCCAGCAGCGTAGGTGTGGCAGACTTCCTTCTACCTAATGAAAAACTGTTTTTT
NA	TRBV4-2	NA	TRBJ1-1	CASSQDRFRGGTEAFF	TGTGCCAGCAGCCAAGATCGGTTCAGGGGTGGCACTGAAGCTTTCTTT
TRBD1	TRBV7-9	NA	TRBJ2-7	CASSYGRDSYEQYF	TGTGCCAGCAGCTACGGTCGGGACAGCTACGAGCAGTACTTC
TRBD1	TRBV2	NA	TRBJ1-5	CASSFQGEEQPQHF	TGTGCCAGCAGTTTTCAGGGGGAAGAACAGCCCCAGCATTTT
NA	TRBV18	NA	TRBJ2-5	CASSRAGQYQRETQYF	TGTGCCAGCTCACGGGCGGGACAATATCAAAGGGAGACCCAGTACTTC
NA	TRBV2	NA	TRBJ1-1	CASSYHRAEAFF	TGTGCCAGCAGTTACCACAGGGCTGAAGCTTTCTTT
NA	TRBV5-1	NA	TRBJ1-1	CASSSRGNEAFF	TGCGCCAGCAGCTCCCGGGGGAATGAAGCTTTCTTT
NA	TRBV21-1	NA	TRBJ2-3	CASGLPRQGFNWDTDTQYF	TGTGCCAGCGGGCTACCGAGACAGGGGTTTAATTGGGACACAGATACGCAGTATTTT
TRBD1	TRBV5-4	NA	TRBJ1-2	CASSLESRGRDGYTF	TGTGCCAGCAGCTTGGAAAGCAGGGGGCGGGATGGCTACACCTTC
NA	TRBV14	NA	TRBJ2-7	CASSRLGDGYEQYF	TGTGCCAGCAGCCGGCTGGGCGACGGCTACGAGCAGTACTTC
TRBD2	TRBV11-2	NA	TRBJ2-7	CASSLGGGSYEQYF	TGTGCCAGCAGCTTGGGCGGGGGGTCCTACGAGCAGTACTTC
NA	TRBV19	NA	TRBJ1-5	CASRLLASNQPQHF	TGTGCCAGTAGACTCCTCGCGAGCAATCAGCCCCAGCATTTT
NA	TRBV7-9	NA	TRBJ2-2	CASSLSVSPRTGELFF	TGTGCCAGCAGCTTAAGTGTCAGCCCCAGGACCGGGGAGCTGTTTTTT
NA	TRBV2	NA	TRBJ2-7	CASSELGQVGQYF	TGTGCCAGCAGTGAACTTGGGCAGGTAGGGCAGTACTTC
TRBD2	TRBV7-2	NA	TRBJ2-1	CASSSPGGEQFF	TGTGCCAGCAGCTCACCGGGGGGTGAGCAGTTCTTC
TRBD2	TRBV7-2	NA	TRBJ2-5	CASSLASGGVETQYF	TGTGCCAGCAGCTTAGCTAGCGGGGGCGTAGAGACCCAGTACTTC
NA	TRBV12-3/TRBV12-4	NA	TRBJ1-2	CASSLGRDGYTF	TGTGCCAGCAGTTTAGGCCGGGATGGCTACACCTTC
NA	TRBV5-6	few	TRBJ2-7	CASSPIGPQVAYEQYF	TGTGCCAGCAGCCCCATCGGTCCTCAGGTCGCCTACGAGCAGTACTTC
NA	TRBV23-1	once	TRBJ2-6	CASSQSSAGGANVLTF	TGCGCCAGCAGTCAATCGAGCGCTGGTGGGGCCAACGTCCTGACTTTC
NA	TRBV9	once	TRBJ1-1	CASTRDGRETEAFF	TGTGCCAGCACCCGAGACGGTAGGGAGACTGAAGCTTTCTTT
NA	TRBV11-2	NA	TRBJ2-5	CASSLVGPGFQASQYF	TGTGCCAGCAGCTTAGTGGGACCGGGGTTCCAAGCCTCGCAGTACTTC
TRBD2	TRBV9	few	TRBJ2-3	CASSTGTSGGSADTQYF	TGTGCCAGCAGCACCGGGACTAGCGGGGGGTCCGCAGATACGCAGTATTTT
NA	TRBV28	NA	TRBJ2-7	CASIPRGQYF	TGTGCCAGCATTCCGCGGGGGCAGTACTTC
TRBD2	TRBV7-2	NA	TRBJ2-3	CASSSLPGGGSYAYF	TGTGCCAGCAGCTCCCTCCCTGGCGGGGGGTCCTATGCGTATTTT
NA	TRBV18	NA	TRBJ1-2	CASSPLTQGGHGYTF	TGTGCCAGCTCACCACTGACTCAGGGTGGGCATGGCTACACCTTC
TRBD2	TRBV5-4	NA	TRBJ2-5	CASSFSGAGTQYF	TGTGCCAGCAGCTTTAGCGGGGCCGGGACCCAGTACTTC
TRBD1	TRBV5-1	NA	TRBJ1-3	CASRQGPGQGFGNTIYF	TGCGCCAGCAGACAGGGTCCGGGACAGGGTTTCGGAAACACCATATATTTT
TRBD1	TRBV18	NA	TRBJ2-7	CASNSGQGKSYEQYF	TGTGCCAGCAACTCCGGACAGGGGAAATCCTACGAGCAGTACTTC
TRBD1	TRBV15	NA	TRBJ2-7	CATSRSHTGDEQYF	TGTGCCACCAGCAGGAGCCACACAGGGGACGAGCAGTACTTC